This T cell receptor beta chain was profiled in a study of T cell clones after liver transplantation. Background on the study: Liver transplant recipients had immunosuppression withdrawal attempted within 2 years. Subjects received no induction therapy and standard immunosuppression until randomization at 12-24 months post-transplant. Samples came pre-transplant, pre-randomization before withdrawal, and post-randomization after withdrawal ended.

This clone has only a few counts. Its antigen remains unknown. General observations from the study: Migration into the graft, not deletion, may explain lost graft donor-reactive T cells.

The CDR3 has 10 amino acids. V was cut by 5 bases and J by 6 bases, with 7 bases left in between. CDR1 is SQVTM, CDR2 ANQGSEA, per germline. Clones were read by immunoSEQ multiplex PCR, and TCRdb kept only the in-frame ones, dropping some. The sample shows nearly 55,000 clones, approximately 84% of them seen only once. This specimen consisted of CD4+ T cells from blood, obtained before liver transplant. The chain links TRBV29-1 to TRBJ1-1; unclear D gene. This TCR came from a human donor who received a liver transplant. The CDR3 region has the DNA TGCAGCGTTCTTCAGTCTGAAGCTTTCTTT. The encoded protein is CSVLQSEAFF.